Listed below are T cell receptor beta chains from one sample, sequenced in a study of low-dose radiotherapy and immunotherapy resistance in tumors. TCRdb used MiXCR to reprocess the reads, holding one entry per CDR3 protein. The sample lists 40,000 to 65,000 distinct CDR3 sequences, approximately 31% occurring once. Sequenced material: PBMCs, taken after low-dose radiotherapy plus immunotherapy. Receptors originate from a male donor with rectosigmoid adenocarcinoma. Both conserved end residues are part of each CDR3. The D gene is left open where the match is weak.

CDR3 protein: CASSPGVKETQYF; J gene: TRBJ2-5; D gene: -; CDR3 length: 13; V gene: TRBV18
CDR3 protein: CASSPQDRGGYNEQFF; J gene: TRBJ2-1; D gene: TRBD1; CDR3 length: 16; V gene: TRBV4-3
CDR3 protein: CASSPWEGAGELFF; J gene: TRBJ2-2; D gene: TRBD2; CDR3 length: 14; V gene: TRBV12-3/TRBV12-4
CDR3 protein: CASSLRGQVSNQPQHF; J gene: TRBJ1-5; D gene: TRBD1; CDR3 length: 16; V gene: TRBV12-3/TRBV12-4
CDR3 protein: CASSPRIANTGELFF; J gene: TRBJ2-2; D gene: -; CDR3 length: 15; V gene: TRBV3-1
CDR3 protein: CASSMDTNTEAFF; J gene: TRBJ1-1; D gene: -; CDR3 length: 13; V gene: TRBV4-2
CDR3 protein: CASSDPEPRNTIYF; J gene: TRBJ1-3; D gene: -; CDR3 length: 14; V gene: TRBV2
CDR3 protein: CASSLSSYRTKGSETQYF; J gene: TRBJ2-5; D gene: -; CDR3 length: 18; V gene: TRBV28
CDR3 protein: CSNLGGDTQYF; J gene: TRBJ2-3; D gene: -; CDR3 length: 11; V gene: TRBV29-1
CDR3 protein: CASSQDRREGQYEQYF; J gene: TRBJ2-7; D gene: TRBD2; CDR3 length: 16; V gene: TRBV4-1
CDR3 protein: CASRQTWGNEKLFF; J gene: TRBJ1-4; D gene: -; CDR3 length: 14; V gene: TRBV6-2/TRBV6-3
CDR3 protein: CASSPGQGWYGYTF; J gene: TRBJ1-2; D gene: TRBD1; CDR3 length: 14; V gene: TRBV7-8
CDR3 protein: CASSLSPGVSYNEQFF; J gene: TRBJ2-1; D gene: -; CDR3 length: 16; V gene: TRBV5-1
CDR3 protein: CAISGDRAGGPLHF; J gene: TRBJ1-6; D gene: TRBD1; CDR3 length: 14; V gene: TRBV10-3
CDR3 protein: CASSLEVAATAYNSPLHF; J gene: TRBJ1-6; D gene: -; CDR3 length: 18; V gene: TRBV5-1
CDR3 protein: CASTPSDLSTDTQYF; J gene: TRBJ2-3; D gene: -; CDR3 length: 15; V gene: TRBV19
CDR3 protein: CASSQELDRPNEKLFF; J gene: TRBJ1-4; D gene: -; CDR3 length: 16; V gene: TRBV4-3
CDR3 protein: CSASRRDSTRSSPLHF; J gene: TRBJ1-6; D gene: -; CDR3 length: 16; V gene: TRBV20-1
CDR3 protein: CASSLEGVRQGEQPQHF; J gene: TRBJ1-5; D gene: -; CDR3 length: 17; V gene: TRBV5-1
CDR3 protein: CASSLNIGNYEQYF; J gene: TRBJ2-7; D gene: -; CDR3 length: 14; V gene: TRBV27
CDR3 protein: CASSPRTETQYF; J gene: TRBJ2-5; D gene: -; CDR3 length: 12; V gene: TRBV18
CDR3 protein: CASSLGLAGEDEQFF; J gene: TRBJ2-1; D gene: TRBD2; CDR3 length: 15; V gene: TRBV3-1
CDR3 protein: CSVVVWGYEQYF; J gene: TRBJ2-7; D gene: -; CDR3 length: 12; V gene: TRBV29-1
CDR3 protein: CASSPAPNSPLHF; J gene: TRBJ1-6; D gene: -; CDR3 length: 13; V gene: TRBV6-5
CDR3 protein: CASSFGLEQYF; J gene: TRBJ2-7; D gene: -; CDR3 length: 11; V gene: TRBV11-2
CDR3 protein: CASSLPGQGNGYTF; J gene: TRBJ1-2; D gene: TRBD1; CDR3 length: 14; V gene: TRBV28
CDR3 protein: CASSRRTGYNEQFF; J gene: TRBJ2-1; D gene: -; CDR3 length: 14; V gene: TRBV11-1
CDR3 protein: CASSPLGAAFF; J gene: TRBJ1-1; D gene: -; CDR3 length: 11; V gene: TRBV28
CDR3 protein: CSVVTAATNTGELFF; J gene: TRBJ2-2; D gene: -; CDR3 length: 15; V gene: TRBV29-1
CDR3 protein: CASSAWVGTGAYNEQFF; J gene: TRBJ2-1; D gene: TRBD1; CDR3 length: 17; V gene: TRBV7-6
CDR3 protein: CASSRSGRLRYEQYF; J gene: TRBJ2-7; D gene: TRBD2; CDR3 length: 15; V gene: TRBV27
CDR3 protein: CASTTGKPGYTF; J gene: TRBJ1-2; D gene: -; CDR3 length: 12; V gene: TRBV28
CDR3 protein: CASKRAGGATTDTQYF; J gene: TRBJ2-3; D gene: -; CDR3 length: 16; V gene: TRBV5-4